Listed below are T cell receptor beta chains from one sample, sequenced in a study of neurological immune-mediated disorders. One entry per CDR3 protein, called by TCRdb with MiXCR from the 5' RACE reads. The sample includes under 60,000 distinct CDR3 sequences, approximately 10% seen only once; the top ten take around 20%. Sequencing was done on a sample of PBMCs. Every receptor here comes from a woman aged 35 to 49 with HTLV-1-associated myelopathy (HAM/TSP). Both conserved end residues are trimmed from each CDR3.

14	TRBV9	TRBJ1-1	ASSDRDRLSNTEAF
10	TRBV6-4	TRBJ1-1	ASSDRGLVTF
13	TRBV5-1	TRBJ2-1	ASSLVVGSLDEQF
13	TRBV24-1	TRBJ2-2	ATSRETPGRGELF
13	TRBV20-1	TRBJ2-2	SASVGGPNTGELF
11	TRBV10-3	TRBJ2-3	AIRRTDEDTQY
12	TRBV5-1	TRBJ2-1	ASSLEGAVIEQF
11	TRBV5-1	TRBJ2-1	ASSWDRANEQF
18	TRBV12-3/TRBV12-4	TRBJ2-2	ASSTRGRGRRPVNTGELF
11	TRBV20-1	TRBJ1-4	SARGQFNEKLF
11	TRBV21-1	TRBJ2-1	ASNRGSYNEQF
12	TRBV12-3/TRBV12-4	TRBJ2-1	ASSSGTLGNEQF
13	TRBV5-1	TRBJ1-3	ASADGRGTGNTIY
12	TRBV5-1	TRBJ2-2	ASSLGWSTGELF
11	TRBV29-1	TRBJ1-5	SVKPGGNQPQH
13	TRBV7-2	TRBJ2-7	ASSLESVGSYEQY
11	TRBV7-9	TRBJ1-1	ASSDEWNTEAF
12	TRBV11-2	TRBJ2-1	ASQQGASYNEQF
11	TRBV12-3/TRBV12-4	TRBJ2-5	ASSLSVGETQY
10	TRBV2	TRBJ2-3	ASSGGTDTQY
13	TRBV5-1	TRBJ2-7	ASSLTAATSYEQY
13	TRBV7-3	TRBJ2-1	ASSSLGSSYNEQF
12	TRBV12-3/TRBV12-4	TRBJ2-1	ASTRGFSYNEQF
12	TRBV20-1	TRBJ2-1	SAISGYRDNEQF
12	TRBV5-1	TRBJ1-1	ASSLVGGSTEAF
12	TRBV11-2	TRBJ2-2	ASSPSSNTGELF
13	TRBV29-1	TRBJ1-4	SVERMGGGPEKLF
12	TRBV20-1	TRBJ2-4	SASREGVGNIQY
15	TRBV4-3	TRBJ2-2	ASSRVSSGGYTGELF
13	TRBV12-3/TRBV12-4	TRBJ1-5	ASSLGQAGHQPQH
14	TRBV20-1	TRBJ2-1	SARPSGATSYNEQF
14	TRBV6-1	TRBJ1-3	ASGEIGTASLNTIY
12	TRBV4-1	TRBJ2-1	ASSQADGYNEQF
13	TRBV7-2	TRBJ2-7	ASSLFGTKASEQY
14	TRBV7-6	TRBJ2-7	ASSLVPLPLPYEQY
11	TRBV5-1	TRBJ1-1	ASSRTPGDEAF
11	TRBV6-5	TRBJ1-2	ASSYRGSNGYT
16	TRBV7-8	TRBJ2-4	ASSLALSGGAVENIQY
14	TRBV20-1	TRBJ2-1	SAREGGGGHYNEQF
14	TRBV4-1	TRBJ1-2	ASSQDKAGGNYGYT
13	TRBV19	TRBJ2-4	ASSTSLATKNIQY
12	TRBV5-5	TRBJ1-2	ASSLVTGARGYT
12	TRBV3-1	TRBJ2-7	ASSQYTGPYEQY
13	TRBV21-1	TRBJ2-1	ASGVAVLPSCEQF
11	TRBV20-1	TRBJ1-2	SARFGKLYGYT
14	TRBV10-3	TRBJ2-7	AISEEGGDRGYEQY